A single sample is the source of the 3 T cell receptor beta chains below, sequenced in a study of radiotherapy plus CTLA-4 blockade in lung cancer. The protocol was immunoSEQ multiplex PCR, while the TCRdb copy is restricted to in-frame clones and leaves out a portion. The profile shows approximately 69,000 clones, around 80% of them singletons. The specimen comprised peripheral blood, sampled from a patient treated with radiotherapy plus ipilimumab. These receptors all come from a human donor with non-small cell lung cancer who had a complete response to radiotherapy plus ipilimumab.

V is TRBV5-1 and J is TRBJ1-5; 7 bases line up with TRBD1. Losses at the gene ends were 0 bases for V and 4 bases for J; bases not matched to a gene: 10. The CDR3 length is 17 residues. Per the germline V gene, CDR1 is SGHRS and CDR2 is YFSETQ. The chain's CDR3 is CASSLGPQQGTNQPQHF. As DNA, the CDR3 is TGCGCCAGCAGCTTGGGACCCCAACAGGGGACGAATCAGCCCCAGCATTTT.

The chain employs TRBV30 and TRBJ1-6, with 7 bases aligning to TRBD1. This CDR3 comprises 12 residues. V was pared by 6 bases and J by 6 bases, with 2 bases of the junction left unmatched. The V gene's germline CDR1 is GTSNPN and CDR2 SVGIG (reference sequence). The chain's CDR3 is CACDRVNSPLHF. CDR3 in DNA: TGTGCCTGCGACAGGGTTAATTCACCCCTCCACTTT.

The chain is built from TRBV1 and TRBJ2-1; no check of the table's D call, TRBD2, against the DNA was made. TRBV1 is noted as a pseudogene. The length of the CDR3 is 14 residues. CDR3 in amino acids: CTSSQDGMCDEQFF. The CDR3 nucleotides are TGCACCAGCAGCCAAGACGGGATGTGCGATGAGCAGTTCTTC.